This T cell receptor (beta chain) was sequenced in a study of blood T cell repertoires in COVID-19. Study-level information: The United States, Italy and Spain were the sources of the acute and convalescent COVID-19 samples. The analysed material was cDNA or gDNA that came from T cells, B-cell-depleted T cells, or PBMCs.

Original processing methods: Amplification of reference gene primers provided the estimated nucleated cell counts. Data came from immunoSEQ multiplex PCR; TCRdb stores just in-frame clones and leaves some out. The V and J calls and clone size were taken over from that table, and D and trimming were inferred from the DNA. Of 100,000 to 150,000 clones in the sample, around 80% were seen once. The clonotype originates from a woman between 50 and 59 years old with acute or convalescent COVID-19. Sequenced input: peripheral blood.

The CDR3 nucleotides read TGTGCCAGCAGTTACTCAGGACAGAGTGGCTACACCTTC. Protein: CASSYSGQSGYTF. This chain connects TRBV6-6 to TRBJ1-2, with D perhaps matching TRBD1 (6 bases). V lost 0 bases and J lost 7, with 9 bases in between. This CDR3 has 13 residues. Germline V gives CDR1 MNHNY, CDR2 SVGAGI (reference sequence).